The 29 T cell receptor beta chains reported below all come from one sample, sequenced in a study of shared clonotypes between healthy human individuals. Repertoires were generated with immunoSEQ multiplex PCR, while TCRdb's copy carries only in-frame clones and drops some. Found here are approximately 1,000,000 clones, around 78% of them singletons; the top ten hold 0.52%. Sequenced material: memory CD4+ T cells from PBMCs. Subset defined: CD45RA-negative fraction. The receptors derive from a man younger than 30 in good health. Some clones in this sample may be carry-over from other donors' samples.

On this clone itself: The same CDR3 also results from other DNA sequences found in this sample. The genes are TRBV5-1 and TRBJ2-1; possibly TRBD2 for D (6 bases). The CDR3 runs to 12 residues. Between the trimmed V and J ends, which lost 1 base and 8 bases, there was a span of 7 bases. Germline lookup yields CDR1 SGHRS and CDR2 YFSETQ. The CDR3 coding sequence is TGCGCCAGCAGCTTGTCGGGGGATGAGCAGTTCTTC. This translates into CASSLSGDEQFF.

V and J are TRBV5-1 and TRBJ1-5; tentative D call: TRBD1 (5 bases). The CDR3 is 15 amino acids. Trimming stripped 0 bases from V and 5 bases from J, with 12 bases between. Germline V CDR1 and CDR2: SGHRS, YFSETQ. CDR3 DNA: TGCGCCAGCAGCTTGGGGGATGGGGGACATCAGCCCCAGCATTTT. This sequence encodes CASSLGDGGHQPQHF.

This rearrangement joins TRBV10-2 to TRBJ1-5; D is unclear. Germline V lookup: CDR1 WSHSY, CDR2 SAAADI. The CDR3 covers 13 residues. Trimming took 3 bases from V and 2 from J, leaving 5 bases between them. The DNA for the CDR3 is TGCGCCAGCAGTGAAGCGGGCAATCAGCCCCAGCATTTT. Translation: CASSEAGNQPQHF.

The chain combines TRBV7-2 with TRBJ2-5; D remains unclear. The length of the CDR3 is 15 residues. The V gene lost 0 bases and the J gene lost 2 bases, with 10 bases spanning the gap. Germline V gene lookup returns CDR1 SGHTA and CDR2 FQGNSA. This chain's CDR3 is CASSLAPPAQETQYF. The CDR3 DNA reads TGTGCCAGCAGCTTAGCCCCCCCTGCTCAAGAGACCCAGTACTTC. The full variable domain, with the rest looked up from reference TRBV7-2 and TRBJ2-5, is GAGVSQSPSNKVTEKGKDVELRCDPISGHTALYWYRQSLGQGLEFLIYFQGNSAPDKSGLPSDRFSAERTGGSVSTLTIQRTQQEDSAVYLCASSLAPPAQETQYFGPGTRLLVL.

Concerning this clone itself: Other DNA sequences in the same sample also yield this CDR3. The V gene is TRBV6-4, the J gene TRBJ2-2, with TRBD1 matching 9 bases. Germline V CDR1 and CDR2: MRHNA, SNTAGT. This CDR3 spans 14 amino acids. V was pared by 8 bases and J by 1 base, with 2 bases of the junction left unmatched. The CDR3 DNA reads TGTGCCAGCCGGGGACAGGGGAACACCGGGGAGCTGTTTTTT. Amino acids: CASRGQGNTGELFF.

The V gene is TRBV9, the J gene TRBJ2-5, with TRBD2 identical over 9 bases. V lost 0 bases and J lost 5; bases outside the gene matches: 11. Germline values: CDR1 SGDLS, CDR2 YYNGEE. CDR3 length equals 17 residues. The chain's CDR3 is CASSVAPGGRVSETQYF. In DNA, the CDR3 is TGTGCCAGCAGCGTAGCCCCCGGCGGGAGGGTGTCTGAGACCCAGTACTTC.

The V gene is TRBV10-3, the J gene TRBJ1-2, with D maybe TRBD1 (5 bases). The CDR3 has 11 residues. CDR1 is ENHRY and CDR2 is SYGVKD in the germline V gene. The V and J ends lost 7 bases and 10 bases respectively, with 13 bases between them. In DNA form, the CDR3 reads TGTGCCATCACCTCCGAGGGGCTCTACACCTTC. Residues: CAITSEGLYTF.

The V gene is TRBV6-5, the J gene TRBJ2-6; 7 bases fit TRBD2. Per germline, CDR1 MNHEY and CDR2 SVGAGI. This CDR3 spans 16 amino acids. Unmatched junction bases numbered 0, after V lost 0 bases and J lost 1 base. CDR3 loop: CASSYSGGSGANVLTF. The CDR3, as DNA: TGTGCCAGCAGTTACTCCGGGGGGTCTGGGGCCAACGTCCTGACTTTC.

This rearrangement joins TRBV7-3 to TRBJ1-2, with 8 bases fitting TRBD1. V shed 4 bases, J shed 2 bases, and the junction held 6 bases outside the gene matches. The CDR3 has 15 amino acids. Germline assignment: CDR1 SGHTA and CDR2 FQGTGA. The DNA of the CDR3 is TGTGCCAGCAGCTCCCCCGACAGGGGCAACTATGGCTACACCTTC. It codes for CASSSPDRGNYGYTF.

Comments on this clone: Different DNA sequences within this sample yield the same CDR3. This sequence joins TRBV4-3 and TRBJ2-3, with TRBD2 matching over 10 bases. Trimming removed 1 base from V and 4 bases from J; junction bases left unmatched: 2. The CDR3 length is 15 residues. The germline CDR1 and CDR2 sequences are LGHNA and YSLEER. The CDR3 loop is CASSQVAGGADTQYF. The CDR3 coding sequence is TGCGCCAGCAGCCAAGTAGCGGGAGGCGCAGATACGCAGTATTTT.

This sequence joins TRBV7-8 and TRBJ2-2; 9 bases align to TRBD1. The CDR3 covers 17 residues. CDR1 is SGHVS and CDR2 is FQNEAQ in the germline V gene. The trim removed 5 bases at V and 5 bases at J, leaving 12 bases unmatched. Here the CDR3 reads CASSPSLGQGGTGELFF. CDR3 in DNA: TGTGCCAGCAGCCCCAGCCTGGGACAGGGCGGGACCGGGGAGCTGTTTTTT.

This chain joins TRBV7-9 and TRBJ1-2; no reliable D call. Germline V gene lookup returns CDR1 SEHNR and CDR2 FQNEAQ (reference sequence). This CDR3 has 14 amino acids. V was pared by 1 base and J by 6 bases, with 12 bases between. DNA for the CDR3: TGTGCCAGCAGCTTAGAGGGCGCGGCGGATGGCTACACCTTC. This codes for CASSLEGAADGYTF.

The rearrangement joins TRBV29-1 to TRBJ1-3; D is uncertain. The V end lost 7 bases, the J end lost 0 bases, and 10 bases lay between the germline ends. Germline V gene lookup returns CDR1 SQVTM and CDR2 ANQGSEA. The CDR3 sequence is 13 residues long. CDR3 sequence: CSARRSSGNTIYF. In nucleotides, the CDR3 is TGCAGCGCCCGAAGGAGCTCTGGAAACACCATATATTTT. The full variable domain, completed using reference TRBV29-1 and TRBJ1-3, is SAVISQKPSRDICQRGTSLTIQCQVDSQVTMMFWYRQQPGQSLTLIATANQGSEATYESGFVIDKFPISRPNLTFSTLTVSNMSPEDSSIYLCSARRSSGNTIYFGEGSWLTVV.

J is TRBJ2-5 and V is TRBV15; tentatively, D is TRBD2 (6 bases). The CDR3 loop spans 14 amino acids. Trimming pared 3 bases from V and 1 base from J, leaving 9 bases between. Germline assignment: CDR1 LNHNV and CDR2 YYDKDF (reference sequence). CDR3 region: CATSRGGPQETQYF. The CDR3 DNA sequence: TGTGCCACCAGCAGGGGGGGTCCCCAAGAGACCCAGTACTTC. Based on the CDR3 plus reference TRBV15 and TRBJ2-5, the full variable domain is DAMVIQNPRYQVTQFGKPVTLSCSQTLNHNVMYWYQQKSSQAPKLLFHYYDKDFNNEADTPDNFQSRRPNTSFCFLDIRSPGLGDTAMYLCATSRGGPQETQYFGPGTRLLVL.

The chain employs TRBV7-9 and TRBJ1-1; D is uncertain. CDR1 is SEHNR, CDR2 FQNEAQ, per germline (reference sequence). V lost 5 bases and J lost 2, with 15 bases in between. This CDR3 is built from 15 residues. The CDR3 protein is CASSPRAGLNTEAFF. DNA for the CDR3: TGTGCCAGCAGCCCCCGGGCCGGCCTTAACACTGAAGCTTTCTTT.

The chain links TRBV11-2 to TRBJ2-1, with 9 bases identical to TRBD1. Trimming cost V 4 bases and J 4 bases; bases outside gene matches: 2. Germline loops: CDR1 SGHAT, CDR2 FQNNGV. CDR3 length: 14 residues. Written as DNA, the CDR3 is TGTGCCAGCAGCTCGACAGGGGGGTACAATGAGCAGTTCTTC. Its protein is CASSSTGGYNEQFF.

Written as DNA, the CDR3 is TGCGCCAGCAGTCTCGGGACAGGGGGCTTTGGGCAGTTCTTC. It codes for CASSLGTGGFGQFF. This chain connects TRBV5-1 to TRBJ2-1, with 12 nucleotides matching TRBD1. The ends lost 5 bases at V and 12 bases at J; junction bases unmatched: 9. Germline V gene lookup returns CDR1 SGHRS and CDR2 YFSETQ. CDR3 length: 14 amino acids.

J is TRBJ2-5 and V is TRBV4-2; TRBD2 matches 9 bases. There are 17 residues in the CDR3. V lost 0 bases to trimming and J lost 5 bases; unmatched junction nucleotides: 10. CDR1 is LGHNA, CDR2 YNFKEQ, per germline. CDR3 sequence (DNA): TGTGCCAGCAGCCAAGACAGCGGGAGGACCGGGACGGAGACCCAGTACTTC. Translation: CASSQDSGRTGTETQYF.

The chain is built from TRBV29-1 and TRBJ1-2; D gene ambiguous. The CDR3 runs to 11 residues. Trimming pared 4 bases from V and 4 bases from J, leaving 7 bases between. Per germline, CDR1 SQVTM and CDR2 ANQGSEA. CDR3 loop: CSVGASYGYTF. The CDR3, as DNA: TGCAGCGTTGGGGCAAGCTATGGCTACACCTTC.

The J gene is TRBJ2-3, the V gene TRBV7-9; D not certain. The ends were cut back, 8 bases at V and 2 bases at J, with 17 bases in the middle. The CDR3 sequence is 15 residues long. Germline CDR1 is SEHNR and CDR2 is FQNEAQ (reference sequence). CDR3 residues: CASCMGFVATDTQYF. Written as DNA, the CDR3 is TGTGCCAGCTGCATGGGGTTTGTGGCCACAGATACGCAGTATTTT.

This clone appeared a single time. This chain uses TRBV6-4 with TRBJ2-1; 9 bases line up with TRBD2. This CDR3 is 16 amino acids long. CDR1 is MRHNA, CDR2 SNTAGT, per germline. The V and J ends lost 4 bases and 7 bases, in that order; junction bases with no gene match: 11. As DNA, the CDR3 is TGTGCCAGCAGTGCTGGGCTAGCGGGACCTGCGAATGAGCAGTTCTTC. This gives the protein CASSAGLAGPANEQFF.

Here the CDR3 DNA reads TGCGCCAGCAGCCGGGGCGACACAGATAACACTGAAGCTTTCTTT. It specifies CASSRGDTDNTEAFF. The chain combines TRBV5-1 with TRBJ1-1; perhaps TRBD1 as D (5 bases). With 4 bases removed from V and 2 bases from J, the gap between germline ends came to 15 bases. This CDR3 is built from 15 residues. Germline values: CDR1 SGHRS, CDR2 YFSETQ.

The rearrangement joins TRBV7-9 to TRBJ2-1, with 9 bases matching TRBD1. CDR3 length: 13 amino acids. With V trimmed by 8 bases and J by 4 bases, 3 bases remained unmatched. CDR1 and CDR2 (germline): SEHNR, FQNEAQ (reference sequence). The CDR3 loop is CASAGTGYNEQFF. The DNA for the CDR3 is TGTGCCAGCGCCGGGACAGGGTACAATGAGCAGTTCTTC. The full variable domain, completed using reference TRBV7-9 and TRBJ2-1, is DTGVSQNPRHKITKRGQNVTFRCDPISEHNRLYWYRQTLGQGPEFLTYFQNEAQLEKSRLLSDRFSAERPKGSFSTLEIQRTEQGDSAMYLCASAGTGYNEQFFGPGTRLTVL.

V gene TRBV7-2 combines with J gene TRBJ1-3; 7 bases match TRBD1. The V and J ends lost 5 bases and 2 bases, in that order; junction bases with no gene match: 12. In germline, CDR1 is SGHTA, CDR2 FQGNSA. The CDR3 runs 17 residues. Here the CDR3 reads CASSPDRPGIAGNTIYF. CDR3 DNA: TGTGCCAGCAGCCCGGACAGGCCAGGGATCGCTGGAAACACCATATATTTT.

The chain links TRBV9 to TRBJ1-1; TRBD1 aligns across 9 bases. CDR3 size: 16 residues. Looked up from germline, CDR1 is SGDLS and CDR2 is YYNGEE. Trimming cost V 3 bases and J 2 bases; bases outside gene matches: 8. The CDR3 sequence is CASSGRDRERNTEAFF. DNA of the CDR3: TGTGCCAGCAGCGGCCGGGACAGGGAAAGAAACACTGAAGCTTTCTTT.

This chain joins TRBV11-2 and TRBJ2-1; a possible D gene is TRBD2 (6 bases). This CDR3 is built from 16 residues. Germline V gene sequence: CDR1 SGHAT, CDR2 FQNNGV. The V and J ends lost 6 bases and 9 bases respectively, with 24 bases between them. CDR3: CASRVGWGLTAGEQFF. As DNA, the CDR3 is TGTGCCAGCAGGGTAGGGTGGGGACTTACAGCGGGTGAGCAGTTCTTC. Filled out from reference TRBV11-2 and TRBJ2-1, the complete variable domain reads EAGVAQSPRYKIIEKRQSVAFWCNPISGHATLYWYQQILGQGPKLLIQFQNNGVVDDSQLPKDRFSAERLKGVDSTLKIQPAKLEDSAVYLCASRVGWGLTAGEQFFGPGTRLTVL.

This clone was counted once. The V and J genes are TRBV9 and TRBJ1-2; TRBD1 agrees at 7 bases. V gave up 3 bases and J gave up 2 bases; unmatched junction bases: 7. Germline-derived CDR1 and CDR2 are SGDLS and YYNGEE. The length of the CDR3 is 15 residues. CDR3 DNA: TGTGCCAGCAGCGCCTCGACAGGGAAAAACTATGGCTACACCTTC. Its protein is CASSASTGKNYGYTF.

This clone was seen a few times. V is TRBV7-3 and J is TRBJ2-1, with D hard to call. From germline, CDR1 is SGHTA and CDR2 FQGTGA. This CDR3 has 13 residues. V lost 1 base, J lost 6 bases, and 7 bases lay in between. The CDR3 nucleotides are TGTGCCAGCAGCTTAAACCCTCCCAATGAGCAGTTCTTC. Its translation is CASSLNPPNEQFF.

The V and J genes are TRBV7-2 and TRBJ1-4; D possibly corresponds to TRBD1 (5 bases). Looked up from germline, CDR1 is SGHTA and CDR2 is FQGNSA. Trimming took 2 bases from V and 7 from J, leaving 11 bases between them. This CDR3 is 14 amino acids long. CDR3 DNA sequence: TGTGCCAGCAGCTTACGCAGGGACGGTGAAAAACTGTTTTTT. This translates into CASSLRRDGEKLFF.